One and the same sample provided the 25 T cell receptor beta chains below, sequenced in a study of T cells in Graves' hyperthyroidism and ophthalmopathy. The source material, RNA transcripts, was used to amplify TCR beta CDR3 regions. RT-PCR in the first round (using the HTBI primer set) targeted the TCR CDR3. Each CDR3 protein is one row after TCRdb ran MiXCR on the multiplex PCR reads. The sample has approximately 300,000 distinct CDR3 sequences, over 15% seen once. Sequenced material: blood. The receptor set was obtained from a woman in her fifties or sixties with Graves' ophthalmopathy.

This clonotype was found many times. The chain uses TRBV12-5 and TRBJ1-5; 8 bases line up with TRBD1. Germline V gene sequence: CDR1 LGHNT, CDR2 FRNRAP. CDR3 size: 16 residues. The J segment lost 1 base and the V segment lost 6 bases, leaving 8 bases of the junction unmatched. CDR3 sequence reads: CASGRGTGGSNQPQHF. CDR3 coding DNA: TGTGCTAGTGGACGGGGGACAGGCGGGAGCAATCAGCCCCAGCATTTT.

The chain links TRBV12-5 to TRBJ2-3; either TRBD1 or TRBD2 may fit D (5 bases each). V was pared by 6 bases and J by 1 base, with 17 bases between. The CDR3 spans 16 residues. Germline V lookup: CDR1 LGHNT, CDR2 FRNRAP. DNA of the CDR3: TGTGCTAGTGGACCTCAACAGGAGGCTGGCACAGATACGCAGTATTTT. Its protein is CASGPQQEAGTDTQYF.

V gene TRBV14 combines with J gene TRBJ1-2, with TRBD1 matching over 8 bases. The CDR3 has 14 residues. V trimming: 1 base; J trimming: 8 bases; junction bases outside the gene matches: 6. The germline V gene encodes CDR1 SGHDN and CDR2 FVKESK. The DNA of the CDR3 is TGTGCCAGCAGCCAAGTCCCCAGGGGGCAAGGCTACACCTTC. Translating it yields CASSQVPRGQGYTF.

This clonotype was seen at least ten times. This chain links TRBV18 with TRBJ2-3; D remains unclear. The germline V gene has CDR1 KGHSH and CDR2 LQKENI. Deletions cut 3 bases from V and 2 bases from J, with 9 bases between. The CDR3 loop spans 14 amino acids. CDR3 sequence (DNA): TGTGCCAGCTCACCTTGGGCGAACACAGATACGCAGTATTTT. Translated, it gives CASSPWANTDTQYF.

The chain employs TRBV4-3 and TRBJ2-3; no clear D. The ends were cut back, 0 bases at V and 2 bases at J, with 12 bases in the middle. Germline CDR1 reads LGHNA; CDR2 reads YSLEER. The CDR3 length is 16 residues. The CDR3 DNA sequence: TGCGCCAGCAGCCAAGAAAGGGCAGTGCCCACAGATACGCAGTATTTT. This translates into CASSQERAVPTDTQYF.

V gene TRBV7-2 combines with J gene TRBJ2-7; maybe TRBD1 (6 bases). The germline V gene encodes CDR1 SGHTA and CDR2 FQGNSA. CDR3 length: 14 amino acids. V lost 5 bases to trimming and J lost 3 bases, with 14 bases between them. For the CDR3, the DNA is TGTGCCAGCAGCCAAGATCAGGACAGCTACGAGCAGTACTTC. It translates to CASSQDQDSYEQYF.

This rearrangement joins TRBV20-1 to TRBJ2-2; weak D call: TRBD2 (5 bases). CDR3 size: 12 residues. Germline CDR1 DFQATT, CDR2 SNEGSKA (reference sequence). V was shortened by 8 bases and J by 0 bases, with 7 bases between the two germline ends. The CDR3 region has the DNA TGCAGTAAAGCGGCGAACACCGGGGAGCTGTTTTTT. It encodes CSKAANTGELFF.

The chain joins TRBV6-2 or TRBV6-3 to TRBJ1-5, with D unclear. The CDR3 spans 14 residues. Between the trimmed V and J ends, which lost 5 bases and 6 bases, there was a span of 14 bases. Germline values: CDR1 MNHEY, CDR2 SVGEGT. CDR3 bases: TGTGCCAGCAGTCTCTGGACGTCGGGTCAGCCCCAGCATTTT. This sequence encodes CASSLWTSGQPQHF.

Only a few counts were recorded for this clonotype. The CDR3 coding sequence is TGTGCCAGCTCACCACTGACAGGGGTCGGGGAAAAACTGTTTTTT. It is translated as CASSPLTGVGEKLFF. The chain is built from TRBV18 and TRBJ1-4, with 8 bases matching TRBD1. The length of the CDR3 is 15 residues. CDR1 is KGHSH and CDR2 is LQKENI in the germline V gene. V shed 1 base and J 8 bases; nucleotides not matched to a gene: 6.

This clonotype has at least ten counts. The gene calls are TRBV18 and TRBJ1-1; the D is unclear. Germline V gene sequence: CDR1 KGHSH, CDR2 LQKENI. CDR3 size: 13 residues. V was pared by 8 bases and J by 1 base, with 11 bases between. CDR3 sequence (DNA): TGTGCCAGCACCCGGGAGGAGAACACTGAAGCTTTCTTT. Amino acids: CASTREENTEAFF.

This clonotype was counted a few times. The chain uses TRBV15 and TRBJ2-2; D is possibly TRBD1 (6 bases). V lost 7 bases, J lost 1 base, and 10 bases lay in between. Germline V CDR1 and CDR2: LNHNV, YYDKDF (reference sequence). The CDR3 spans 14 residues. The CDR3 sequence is CATKGQRNTGELFF. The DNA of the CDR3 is TGTGCCACCAAAGGACAGAGGAACACCGGGGAGCTGTTTTTT. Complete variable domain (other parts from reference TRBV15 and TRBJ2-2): DAMVIQNPRYQVTQFGKPVTLSCSQTLNHNVMYWYQQKSSQAPKLLFHYYDKDFNNEADTPDNFQSRRPNTSFCFLDIRSPGLGDTAMYLCATKGQRNTGELFFGEGSRLTVL.

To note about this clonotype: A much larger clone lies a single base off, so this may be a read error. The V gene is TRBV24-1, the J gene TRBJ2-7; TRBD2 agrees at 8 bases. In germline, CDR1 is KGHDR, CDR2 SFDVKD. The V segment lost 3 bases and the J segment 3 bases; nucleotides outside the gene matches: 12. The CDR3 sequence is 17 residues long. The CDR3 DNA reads TGTGCCACCAGTGATGTGGACAGAACTAGCGGTCGCTACGAGCAGTACTTC. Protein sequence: CATSDVDRTSGRYEQYF.

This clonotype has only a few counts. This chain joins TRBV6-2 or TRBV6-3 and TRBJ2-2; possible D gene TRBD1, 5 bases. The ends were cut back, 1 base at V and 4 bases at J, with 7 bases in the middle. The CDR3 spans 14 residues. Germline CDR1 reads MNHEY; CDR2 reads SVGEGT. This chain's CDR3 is CASSYFRGTGELFF. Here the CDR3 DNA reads TGTGCCAGCAGTTACTTTAGGGGCACCGGGGAGCTGTTTTTT.

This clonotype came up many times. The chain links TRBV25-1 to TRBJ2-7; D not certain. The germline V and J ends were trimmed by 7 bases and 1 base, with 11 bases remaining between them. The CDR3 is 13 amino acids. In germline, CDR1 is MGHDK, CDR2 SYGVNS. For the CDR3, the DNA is TGTGCCAGCACGTCCAGGAATTCCTACGAGCAGTACTTC. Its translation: CASTSRNSYEQYF.

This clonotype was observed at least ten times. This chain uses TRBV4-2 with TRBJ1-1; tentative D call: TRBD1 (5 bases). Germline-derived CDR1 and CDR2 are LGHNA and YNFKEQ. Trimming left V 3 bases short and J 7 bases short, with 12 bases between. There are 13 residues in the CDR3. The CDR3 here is CASSQGTINEAFF. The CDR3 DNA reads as TGTGCCAGCAGCCAGGGGACCATCAATGAAGCTTTCTTT.

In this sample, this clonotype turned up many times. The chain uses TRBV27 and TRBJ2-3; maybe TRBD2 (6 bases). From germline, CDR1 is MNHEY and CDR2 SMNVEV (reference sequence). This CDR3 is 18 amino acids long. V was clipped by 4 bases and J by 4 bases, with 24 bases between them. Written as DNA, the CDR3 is TGTGCCAGCAGTTCCCGTTGGAGGGATTATGATTGGGCAGATACGCAGTATTTT. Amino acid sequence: CASSSRWRDYDWADTQYF.

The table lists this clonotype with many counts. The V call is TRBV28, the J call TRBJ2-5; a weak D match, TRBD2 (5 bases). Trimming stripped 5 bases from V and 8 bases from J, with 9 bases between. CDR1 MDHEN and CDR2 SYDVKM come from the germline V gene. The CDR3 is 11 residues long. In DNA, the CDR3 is TGTGCCAGCAGTACGGGGAGAACCCAGTACTTC. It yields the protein CASSTGRTQYF. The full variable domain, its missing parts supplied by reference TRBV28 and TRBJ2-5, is DVKVTQSSRYLVKRTGEKVFLECVQDMDHENMFWYRQDPGLGLRLIYFSYDVKMKEKGDIPEGYSVSREKKERFSLILESASTNQTSMYLCASSTGRTQYFGPGTRLLVL.

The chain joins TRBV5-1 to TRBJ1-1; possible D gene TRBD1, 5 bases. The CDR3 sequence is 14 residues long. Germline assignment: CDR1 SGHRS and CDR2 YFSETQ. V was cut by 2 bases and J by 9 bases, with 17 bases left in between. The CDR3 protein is CASSFSRGGEKAFF. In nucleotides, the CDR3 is TGCGCCAGCAGCTTCAGCCGGGGGGGAGAGAAAGCTTTCTTT.

As DNA, the CDR3 is TGTGCCAGCAGCTTAGATGTCGATCAGCCCCAGCATTTT. Translated: CASSLDVDQPQHF. J is TRBJ1-5 and V is TRBV7-2; D is undetermined. The CDR3 covers 13 residues. Germline V gives CDR1 SGHTA, CDR2 FQGNSA. With 1 base removed from V and 5 bases from J, the gap between germline ends came to 6 bases.

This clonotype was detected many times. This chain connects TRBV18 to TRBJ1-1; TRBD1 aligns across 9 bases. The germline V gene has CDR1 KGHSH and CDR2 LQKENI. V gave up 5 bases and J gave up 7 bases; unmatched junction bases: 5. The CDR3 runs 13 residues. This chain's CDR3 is CASSAGTGLEAFF. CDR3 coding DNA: TGTGCCAGCTCAGCCGGGACAGGGCTTGAAGCTTTCTTT.

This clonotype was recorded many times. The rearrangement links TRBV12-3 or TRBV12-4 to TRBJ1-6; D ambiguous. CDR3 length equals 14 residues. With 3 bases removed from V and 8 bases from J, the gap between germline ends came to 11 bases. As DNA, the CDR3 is TGTGCCAGCAGTTTGGTGGGTTGGGATTCACCCCTCCACTTT. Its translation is CASSLVGWDSPLHF.

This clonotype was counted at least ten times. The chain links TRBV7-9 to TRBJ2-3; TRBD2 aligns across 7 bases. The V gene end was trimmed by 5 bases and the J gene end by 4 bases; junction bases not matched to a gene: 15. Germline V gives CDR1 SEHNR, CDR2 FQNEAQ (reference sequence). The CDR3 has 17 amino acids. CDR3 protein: CASSLSPAGLGSDTQYF. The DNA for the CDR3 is TGTGCCAGCAGCCTATCGCCAGCGGGGTTGGGATCAGATACGCAGTATTTT.

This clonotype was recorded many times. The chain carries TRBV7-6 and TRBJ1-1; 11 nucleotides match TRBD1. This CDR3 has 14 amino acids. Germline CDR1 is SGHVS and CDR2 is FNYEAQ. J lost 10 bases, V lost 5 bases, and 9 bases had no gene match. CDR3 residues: CASSKGQGVFVAFF. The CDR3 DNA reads TGTGCCAGCAGCAAGGGACAGGGGGTGTTTGTAGCTTTCTTT.

DNA of the CDR3: TGTGCCAGCAGCTTATGGGACTTACTAAAATCGGAGCAGTTCTTC. It encodes CASSLWDLLKSEQFF. This chain connects TRBV5-6 to TRBJ2-1, with D tentatively TRBD2 (6 bases). Trimming left V 2 bases short and J 10 bases short, with 19 bases between. The CDR3 contains 15 residues. Germline V gene data show CDR1 as SGHDT and CDR2 as YYEEEE.

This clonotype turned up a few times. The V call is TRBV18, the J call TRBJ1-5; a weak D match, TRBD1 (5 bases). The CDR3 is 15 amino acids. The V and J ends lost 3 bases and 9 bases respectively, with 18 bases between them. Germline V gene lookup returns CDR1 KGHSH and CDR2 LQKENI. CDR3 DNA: TGTGCCAGCTCACCCCAAACAGACAGAGCGGGGCCCCAGCATTTT. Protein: CASSPQTDRAGPQHF.